This T cell receptor beta chain was documented in a study of blood T cell repertoires in COVID-19 (dated by TCRdb to about 2020). As for the study more broadly: The collaborator samples originated in the United States, Italy and Spain and spanned the acute and convalescent phases of COVID-19. The material from the prospective study consisted of cDNA or gDNA derived from T cells, B-cell-depleted T cells, or PBMCs. Deeply sampled blood TCRbeta repertoires from subjects exposed to, actively infected with, or recovered from COVID-19 were included in the dataset. A freely available public database, intended as a resource for researchers studying the immune response to SARS-CoV-2, is where the repertoires were released. Samples came from the ongoing ImmuneRACE study (first 160 participants) plus 1,254 subjects from 6 global collaborators. A de-identified subject ID, COVID-19 status, age in years and sex were almost always included in the sample metadata. Where available, HLA class I and class II types were obtained from metadata supplied by the sample provider rather than from assay-based typing.

This clone has only one observation. The antigen it recognizes is unknown. Base qualities were left out, and no much larger clone turns up one base away. Taken from cysteine to phenylalanine, the CDR3 has 13 residues. Only the CDR3 DNA stays, 39 bases, in frame from base 1. Based on the germline V gene (reference sequence), the CDR1 and CDR2 sequences are DFQATT and SNEGSKA. Deletion took 3 bases off V and 6 bases off J, with a span of 14 bases between the germline ends. TCRbeta CDR3 regions were amplified from genomic DNA using the immunoSEQ Assay, a bias-controlled multiplex PCR. Per the source publication's procedure: The number of nucleated cells in each sample was estimated from the amplification of reference gene primers within the assay. To quantify the absolute abundance of each unique TCRbeta CDR3 rearrangement, sequence reads were collapsed and filtered. Productive Simpson clonality was computed per sample as the square root of Simpson's diversity index over productive rearrangements. In TCRdb, the immuneACCESS table is reduced to in-frame sequences with V and J assigned. These tables do not hold every clone; where another copy was compared, an unresolved V gene accounts for under half, and the others remain unexplained. From that table come the V and J calls and clone size; the DNA was used to work out D and trimming. For this sample there are 200,000 to 300,000 clones; just under 85% appear just once. The ten largest make up under 2% of the sample.

The research as a whole found: The amount of clinical and demographic metadata varied by source and participant and was provided uncurated.

Each collaborating institution followed its own protocols to collect whole blood in K2EDTA tubes. Collaborator samples were shipped for TCRbeta analysis as frozen whole blood, isolated PBMCs, or DNA extracted from either sample type. The rearrangement combines TRBV20-1 with TRBJ1-2, with a weak D call of TRBD1 (5 bases match). The sequence derives from a woman at least 80 years old with acute or convalescent COVID-19. Sequencing was done on a sample of peripheral blood. At the DNA level, the sequence is TGCAGTGCTAGTACCCGGCAGGGCAATGGCTACACCTTC. It encodes CSASTRQGNGYTF.